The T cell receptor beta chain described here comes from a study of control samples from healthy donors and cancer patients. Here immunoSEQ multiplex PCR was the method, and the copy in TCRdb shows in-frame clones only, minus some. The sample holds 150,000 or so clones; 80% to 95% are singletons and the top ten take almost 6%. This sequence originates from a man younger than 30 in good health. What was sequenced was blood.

The CDR3: CAWDRGGSVPEAFF. The CDR3, as DNA: TGTGCCTGGGACAGGGGAGGAAGCGTGCCTGAAGCTTTCTTT. The rearrangement links TRBV30 to TRBJ1-1; TRBD1 matches at 8 bases. Germline assignment: CDR1 GTSNPN and CDR2 SVGIG (reference sequence). This CDR3 spans 14 amino acids. The junction had 11 bases not matched to a gene; V was cut back by 5 bases and J by 6 bases.